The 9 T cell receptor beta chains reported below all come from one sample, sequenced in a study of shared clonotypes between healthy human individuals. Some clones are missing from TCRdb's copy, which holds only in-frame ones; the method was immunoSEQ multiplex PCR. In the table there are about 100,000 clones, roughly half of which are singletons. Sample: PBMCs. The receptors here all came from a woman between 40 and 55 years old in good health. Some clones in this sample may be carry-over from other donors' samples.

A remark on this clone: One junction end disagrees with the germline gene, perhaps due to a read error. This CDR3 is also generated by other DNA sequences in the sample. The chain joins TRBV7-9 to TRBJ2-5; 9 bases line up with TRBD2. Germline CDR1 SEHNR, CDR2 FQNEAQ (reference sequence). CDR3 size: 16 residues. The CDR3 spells CASSFGSGSGQETQYF. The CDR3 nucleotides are TGCGCCAGCAGCTTCGGTAGCGGGAGTGGTCAAGAGACCCAGTACTTC.

The CDR3 nucleotides read TGTGCCTGGAGTGACTATGGAGATACGCAGTATTTT. Residues: CAWSDYGDTQYF. The gene calls are TRBV30 and TRBJ2-3; D gene uncertain. Trimming removed 1 base at V and 5 bases at J, with 7 bases between. The CDR3 runs to 12 residues. Germline assignment: CDR1 GTSNPN and CDR2 SVGIG (reference sequence).

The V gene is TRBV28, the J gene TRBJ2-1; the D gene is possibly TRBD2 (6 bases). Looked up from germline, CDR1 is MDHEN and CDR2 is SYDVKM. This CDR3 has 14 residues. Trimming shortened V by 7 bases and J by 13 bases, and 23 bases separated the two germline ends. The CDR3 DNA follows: TGTGCCAGCACCGCCAACGTGTTAGCGGCCAATCAGTTCTTC. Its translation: CASTANVLAANQFF.

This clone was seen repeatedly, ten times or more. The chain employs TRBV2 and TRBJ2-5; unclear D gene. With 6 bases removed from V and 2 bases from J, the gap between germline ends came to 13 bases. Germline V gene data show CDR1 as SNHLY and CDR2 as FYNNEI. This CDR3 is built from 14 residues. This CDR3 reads CASSGSRIQETQYF. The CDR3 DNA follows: TGTGCCAGCAGCGGATCGAGGATACAAGAGACCCAGTACTTC.

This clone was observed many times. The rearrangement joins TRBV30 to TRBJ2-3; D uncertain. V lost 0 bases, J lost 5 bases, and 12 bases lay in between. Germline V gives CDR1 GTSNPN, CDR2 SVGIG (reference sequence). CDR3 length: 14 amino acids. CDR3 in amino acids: CAWSVGTKGDTQYF. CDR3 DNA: TGTGCCTGGAGTGTGGGCACCAAAGGAGATACGCAGTATTTT.

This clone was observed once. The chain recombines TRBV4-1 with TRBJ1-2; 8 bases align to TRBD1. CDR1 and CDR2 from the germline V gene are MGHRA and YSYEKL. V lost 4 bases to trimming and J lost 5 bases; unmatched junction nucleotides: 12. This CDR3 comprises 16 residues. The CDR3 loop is CASSPTGASTSYGYTF. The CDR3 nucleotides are TGCGCCAGCAGCCCGACAGGGGCCTCAACTTCATATGGCTACACCTTC.

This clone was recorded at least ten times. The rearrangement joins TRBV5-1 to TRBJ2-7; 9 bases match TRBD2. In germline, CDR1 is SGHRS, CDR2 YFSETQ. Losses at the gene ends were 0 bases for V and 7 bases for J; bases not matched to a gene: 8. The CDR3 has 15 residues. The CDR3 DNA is TGCGCCAGCAGCTTGGGGGCGGGAGGGCCGGGTGAGCAGTACTTC. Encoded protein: CASSLGAGGPGEQYF.

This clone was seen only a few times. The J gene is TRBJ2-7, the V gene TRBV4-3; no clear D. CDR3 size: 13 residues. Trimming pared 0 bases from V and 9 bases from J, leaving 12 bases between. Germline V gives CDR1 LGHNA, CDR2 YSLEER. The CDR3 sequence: CASSQDLWQLQYF. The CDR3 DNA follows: TGCGCCAGCAGCCAAGATCTATGGCAGCTGCAGTACTTC.

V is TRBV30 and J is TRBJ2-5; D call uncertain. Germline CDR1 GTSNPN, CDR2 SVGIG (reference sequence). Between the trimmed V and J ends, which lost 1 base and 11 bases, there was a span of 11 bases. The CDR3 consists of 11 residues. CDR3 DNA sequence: TGTGCCTGGAGTGGACCCTATGAGCAGTACTTC. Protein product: CAWSGPYEQYF.